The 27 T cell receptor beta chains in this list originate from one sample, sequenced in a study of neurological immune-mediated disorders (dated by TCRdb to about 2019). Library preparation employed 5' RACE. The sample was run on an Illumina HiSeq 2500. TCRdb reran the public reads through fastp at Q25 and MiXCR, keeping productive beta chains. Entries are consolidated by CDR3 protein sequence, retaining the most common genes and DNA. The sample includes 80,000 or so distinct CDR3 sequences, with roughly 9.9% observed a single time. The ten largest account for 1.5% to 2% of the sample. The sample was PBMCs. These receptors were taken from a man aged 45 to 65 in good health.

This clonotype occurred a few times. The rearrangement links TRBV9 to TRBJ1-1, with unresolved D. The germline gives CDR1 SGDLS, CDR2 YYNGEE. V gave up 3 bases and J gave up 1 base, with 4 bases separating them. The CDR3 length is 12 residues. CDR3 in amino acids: CASSDQNTEAFF. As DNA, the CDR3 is TGTGCCAGCAGCGACCAGAACACTGAAGCTTTCTTT.

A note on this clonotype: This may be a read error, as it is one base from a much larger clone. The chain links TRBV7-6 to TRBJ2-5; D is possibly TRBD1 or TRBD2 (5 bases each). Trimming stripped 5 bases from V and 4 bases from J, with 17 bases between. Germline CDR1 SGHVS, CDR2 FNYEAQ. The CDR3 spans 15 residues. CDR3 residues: CASSLGAAEVETQYF. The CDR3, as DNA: TGTGCCAGCAGCCTCGGGGCAGCGGAGGTAGAGACCCAGTACTTC.

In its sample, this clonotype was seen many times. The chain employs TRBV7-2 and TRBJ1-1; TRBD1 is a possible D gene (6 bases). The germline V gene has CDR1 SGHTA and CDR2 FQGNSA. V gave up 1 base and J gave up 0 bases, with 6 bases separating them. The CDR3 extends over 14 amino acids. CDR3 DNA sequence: TGTGCCAGCAGCTTAGGACAGGTGAACACTGAAGCTTTCTTT. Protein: CASSLGQVNTEAFF.

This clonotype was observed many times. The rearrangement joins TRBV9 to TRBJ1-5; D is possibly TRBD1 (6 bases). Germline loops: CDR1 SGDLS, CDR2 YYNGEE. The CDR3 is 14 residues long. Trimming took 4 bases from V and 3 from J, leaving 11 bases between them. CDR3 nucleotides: TGTGCCAGCAGCAAAGGGGGATACAATCAGCCCCAGCATTTT. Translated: CASSKGGYNQPQHF.

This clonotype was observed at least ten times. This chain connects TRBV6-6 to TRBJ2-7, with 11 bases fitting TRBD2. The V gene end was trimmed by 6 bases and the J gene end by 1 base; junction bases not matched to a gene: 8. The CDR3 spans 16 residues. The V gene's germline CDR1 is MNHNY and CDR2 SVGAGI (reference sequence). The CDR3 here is CASSSPTSGGSYEQYF. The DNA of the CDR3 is TGTGCCAGCAGCTCCCCTACTAGCGGGGGTTCCTACGAGCAGTACTTC.

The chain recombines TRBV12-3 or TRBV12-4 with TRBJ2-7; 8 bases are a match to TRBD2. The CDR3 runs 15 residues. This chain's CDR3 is CSSSFVSGGPREQYF. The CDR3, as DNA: TGTTCTAGCAGTTTCGTCTCGGGAGGGCCCAGGGAGCAGTACTTC.

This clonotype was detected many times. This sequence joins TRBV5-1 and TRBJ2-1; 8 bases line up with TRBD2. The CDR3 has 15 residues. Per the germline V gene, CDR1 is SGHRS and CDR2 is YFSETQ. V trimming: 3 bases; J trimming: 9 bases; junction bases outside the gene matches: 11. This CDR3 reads CASSSDGRGFGEQFF. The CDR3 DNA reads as TGCGCCAGCAGCTCGGACGGGAGGGGGTTCGGTGAGCAGTTCTTC. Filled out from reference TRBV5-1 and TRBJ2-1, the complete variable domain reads KAGVTQTPRYLIKTRGQQVTLSCSPISGHRSVSWYQQTPGQGLQFLFEYFSETQRNKGNFPGRFSGRQFSNSRSEMNVSTLELGDSALYLCASSSDGRGFGEQFFGPGTRLTVL.

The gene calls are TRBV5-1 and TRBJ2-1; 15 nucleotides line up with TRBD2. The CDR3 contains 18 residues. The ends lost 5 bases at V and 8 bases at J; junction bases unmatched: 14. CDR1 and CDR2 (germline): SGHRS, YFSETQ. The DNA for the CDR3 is TGCGCCAGCAGATCCATGGGGACTAGCGGGAGGATCGTAGATGAGCAGTTCTTC. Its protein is CASRSMGTSGRIVDEQFF.

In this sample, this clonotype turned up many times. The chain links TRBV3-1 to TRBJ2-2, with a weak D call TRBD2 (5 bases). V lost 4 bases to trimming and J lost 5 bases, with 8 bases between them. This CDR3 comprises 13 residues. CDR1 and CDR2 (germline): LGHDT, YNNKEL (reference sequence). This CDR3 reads CASSLRGTGELFF. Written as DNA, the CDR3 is TGTGCCAGCAGCCTCCGAGGGACCGGGGAGCTGTTTTTT.

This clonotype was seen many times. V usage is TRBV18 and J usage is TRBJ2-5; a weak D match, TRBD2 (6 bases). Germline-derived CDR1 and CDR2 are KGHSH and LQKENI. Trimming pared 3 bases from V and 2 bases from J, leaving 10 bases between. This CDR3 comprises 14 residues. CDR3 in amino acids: CASSPGLIQETQYF. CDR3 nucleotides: TGTGCCAGCTCACCGGGACTGATACAAGAGACCCAGTACTTC.

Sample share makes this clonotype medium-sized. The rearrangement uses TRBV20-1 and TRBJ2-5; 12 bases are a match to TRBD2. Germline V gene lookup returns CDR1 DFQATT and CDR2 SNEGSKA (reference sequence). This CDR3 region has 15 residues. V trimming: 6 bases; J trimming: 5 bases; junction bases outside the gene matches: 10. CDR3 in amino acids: CSALGLAGIRETQYF. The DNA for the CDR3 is TGCAGTGCCCTAGGACTAGCGGGGATCCGCGAGACCCAGTACTTC.

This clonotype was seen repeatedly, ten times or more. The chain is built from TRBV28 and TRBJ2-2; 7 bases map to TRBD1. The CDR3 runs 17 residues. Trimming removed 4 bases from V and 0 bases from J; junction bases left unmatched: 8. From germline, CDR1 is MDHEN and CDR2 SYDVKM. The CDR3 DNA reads TGTGCCAGCAGTTCTCACAGGGGCCTATCGAACACCGGGGAGCTGTTTTTT. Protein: CASSSHRGLSNTGELFF.

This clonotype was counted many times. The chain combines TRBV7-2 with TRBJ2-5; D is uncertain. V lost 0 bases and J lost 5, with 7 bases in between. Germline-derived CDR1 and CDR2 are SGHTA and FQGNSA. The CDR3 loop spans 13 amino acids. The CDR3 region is CASSLAMGETQYF. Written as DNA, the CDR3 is TGTGCCAGCAGCTTAGCGATGGGTGAGACCCAGTACTTC.

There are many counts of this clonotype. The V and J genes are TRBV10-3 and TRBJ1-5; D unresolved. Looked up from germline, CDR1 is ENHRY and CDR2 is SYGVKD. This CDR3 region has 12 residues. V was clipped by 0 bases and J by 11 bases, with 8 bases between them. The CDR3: CAISESNQAQHF. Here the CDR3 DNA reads TGTGCCATCAGTGAGTCAAACCAAGCCCAGCATTTT.

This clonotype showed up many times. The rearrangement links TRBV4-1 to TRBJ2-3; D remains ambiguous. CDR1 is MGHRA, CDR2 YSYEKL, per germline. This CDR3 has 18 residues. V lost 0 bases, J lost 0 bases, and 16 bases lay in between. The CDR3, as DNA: TGCGCCAGCAGCCAAGAGCAGGTCAGGCCTACTAGCACAGATACGCAGTATTTT. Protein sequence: CASSQEQVRPTSTDTQYF.

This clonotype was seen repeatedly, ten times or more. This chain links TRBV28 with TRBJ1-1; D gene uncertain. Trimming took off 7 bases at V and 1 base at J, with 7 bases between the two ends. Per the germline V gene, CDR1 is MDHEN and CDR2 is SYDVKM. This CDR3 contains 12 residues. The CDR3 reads CASNGENTEAFF. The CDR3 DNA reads TGTGCCAGCAACGGAGAGAACACTGAAGCTTTCTTT.

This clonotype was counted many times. DNA of the CDR3: TGTGCCAGCAGCCAAGTCCCCGGGGACACCGGGGAGCTGTTTTTT. Amino acid sequence: CASSQVPGDTGELFF. The chain joins TRBV14 to TRBJ2-2, with D possibly TRBD2 on 5 matching bases. CDR3 size: 15 residues. V was pared by 1 base and J by 3 bases, with 9 bases between. CDR1 is SGHDN, CDR2 FVKESK, per germline.

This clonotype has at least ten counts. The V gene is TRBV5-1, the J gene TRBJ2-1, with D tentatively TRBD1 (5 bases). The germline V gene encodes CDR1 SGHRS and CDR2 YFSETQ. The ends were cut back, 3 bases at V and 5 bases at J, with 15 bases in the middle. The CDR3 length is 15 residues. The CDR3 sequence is CASSSDPSGNNEQFF. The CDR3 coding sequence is TGCGCCAGCAGCTCGGACCCTTCAGGGAACAATGAGCAGTTCTTC.

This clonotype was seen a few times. The CDR3: CASSFTSATYEQYF. CDR3 coding DNA: TGTGCCAGCAGCTTCACTAGCGCCACCTACGAGCAGTACTTC. The chain joins TRBV7-2 to TRBJ2-7; 7 bases are shared with TRBD2. Trimming cost V 3 bases and J 2 bases; bases outside gene matches: 4. The CDR3 sequence is 14 residues long. CDR1 SGHTA and CDR2 FQGNSA come from the germline V gene.

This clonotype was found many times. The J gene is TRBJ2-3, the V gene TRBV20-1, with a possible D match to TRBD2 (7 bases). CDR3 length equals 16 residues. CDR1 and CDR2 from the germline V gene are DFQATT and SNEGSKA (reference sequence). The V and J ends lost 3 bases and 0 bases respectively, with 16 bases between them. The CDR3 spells CSASMDGGLSTDTQYF. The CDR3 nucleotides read TGCAGTGCTAGTATGGACGGGGGGCTTAGCACAGATACGCAGTATTTT.

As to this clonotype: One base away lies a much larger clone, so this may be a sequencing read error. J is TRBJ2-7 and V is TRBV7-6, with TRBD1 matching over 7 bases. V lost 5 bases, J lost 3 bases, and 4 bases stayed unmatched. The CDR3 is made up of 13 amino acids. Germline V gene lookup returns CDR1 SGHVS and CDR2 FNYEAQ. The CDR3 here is CASSEDRFYEQYF. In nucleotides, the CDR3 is TGTGCCAGCAGCGAGGACAGGTTCTACGAGCAGTACTTC.

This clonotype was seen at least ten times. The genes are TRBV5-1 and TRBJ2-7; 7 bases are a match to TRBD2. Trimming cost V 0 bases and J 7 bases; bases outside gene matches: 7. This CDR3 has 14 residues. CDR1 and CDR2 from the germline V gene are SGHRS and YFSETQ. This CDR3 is CASSLGAGVEEQYF. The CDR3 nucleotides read TGCGCCAGCAGCTTGGGGGCGGGAGTGGAAGAGCAGTACTTC.

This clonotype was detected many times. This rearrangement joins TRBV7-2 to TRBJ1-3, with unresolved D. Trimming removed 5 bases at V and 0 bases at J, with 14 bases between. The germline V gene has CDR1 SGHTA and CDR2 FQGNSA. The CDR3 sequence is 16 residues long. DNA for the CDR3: TGTGCCAGCAGCCGGAGAGACCGGAGCTCTGGAAACACCATATATTTT. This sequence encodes CASSRRDRSSGNTIYF.

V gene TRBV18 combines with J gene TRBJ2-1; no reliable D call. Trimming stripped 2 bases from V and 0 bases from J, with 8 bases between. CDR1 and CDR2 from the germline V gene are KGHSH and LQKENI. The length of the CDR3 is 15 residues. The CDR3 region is CASSPVGNSYNEQFF. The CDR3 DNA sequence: TGTGCCAGCTCACCAGTGGGGAACTCCTACAATGAGCAGTTCTTC.

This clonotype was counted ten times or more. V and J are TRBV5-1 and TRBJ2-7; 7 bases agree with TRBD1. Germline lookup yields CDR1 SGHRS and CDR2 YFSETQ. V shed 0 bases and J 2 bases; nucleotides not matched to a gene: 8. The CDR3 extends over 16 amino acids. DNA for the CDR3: TGCGCCAGCAGCTTGGCGTCGACAGGGATCACCTACGAGCAGTACTTC. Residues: CASSLASTGITYEQYF.

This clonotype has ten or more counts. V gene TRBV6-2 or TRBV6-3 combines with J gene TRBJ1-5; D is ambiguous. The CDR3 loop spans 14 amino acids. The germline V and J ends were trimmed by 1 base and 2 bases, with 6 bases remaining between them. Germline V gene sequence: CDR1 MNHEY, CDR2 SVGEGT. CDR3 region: CASSYLGRNQPQHF. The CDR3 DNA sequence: TGTGCCAGCAGTTACTTAGGCCGCAATCAGCCCCAGCATTTT.

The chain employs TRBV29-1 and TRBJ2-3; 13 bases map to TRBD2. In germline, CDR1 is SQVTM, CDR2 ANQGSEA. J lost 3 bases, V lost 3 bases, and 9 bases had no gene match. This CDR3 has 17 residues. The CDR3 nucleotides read TGCAGCGTTGACGGGACCGAGACTAGCGGGGGGACAGATACGCAGTATTTT. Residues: CSVDGTETSGGTDTQYF.